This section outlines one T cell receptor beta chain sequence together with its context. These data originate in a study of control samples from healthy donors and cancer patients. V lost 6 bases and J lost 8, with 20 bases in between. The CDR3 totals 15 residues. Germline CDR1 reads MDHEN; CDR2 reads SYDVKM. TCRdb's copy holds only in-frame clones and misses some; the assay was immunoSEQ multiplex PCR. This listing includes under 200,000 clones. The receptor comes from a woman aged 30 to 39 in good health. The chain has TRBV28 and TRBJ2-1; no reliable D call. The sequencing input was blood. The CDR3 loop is CASRNNQEPSYEQFF. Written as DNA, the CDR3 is TGTGCCAGCAGAAACAATCAAGAACCCTCTTATGAGCAGTTCTTC. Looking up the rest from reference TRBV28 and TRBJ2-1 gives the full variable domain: DVKVTQSSRYLVKRTGEKVFLECVQDMDHENMFWYRQDPGLGLRLIYFSYDVKMKEKGDIPEGYSVSREKKERFSLILESASTNQTSMYLCASRNNQEPSYEQFFGPGTRLTVL.